The present T cell receptor (beta chain) was sequenced within a study of blood T cell repertoires in COVID-19. Study summary: COVID-19 samples, acute and convalescent, were from the United States, Italy and Spain.

It was within 2 weeks before study entry that exposed participants met a COVID-19 case. Generated by immunoSEQ multiplex PCR, the TCRdb table keeps only in-frame clones and is missing some. The sample has approximately 200,000 clones, over 80% seen once; the top ten hold about 3.5%. The CDR3 extends over 14 amino acids. In germline, CDR1 is MNHEY, CDR2 SVGAGI. V dropped 9 bases and J dropped 4; count of bases not matched to a gene: 12. The sample consisted of PBMCs or T cells enriched from blood (not recorded which). The receptor's source is a woman in her thirties who had been exposed to COVID-19. This sequence joins TRBV6-5 and TRBJ2-7, with TRBD2 identical over 7 bases. The chain's CDR3 is CASDPFSGGYEQYF. The CDR3 region has the DNA TGTGCCAGTGATCCTTTTTCGGGAGGTTACGAGCAGTACTTC.